The 17 T cell receptor beta chains given below trace back to one sample, sequenced in a study of cytomegalovirus exposure and HLA in healthy donors. Measured with immunoSEQ multiplex PCR; TCRdb has only the in-frame clones, and not every one. This table has hundreds of thousands of clones, approximately 87% appearing once. Specimen: PBMCs. The source of these receptors is a woman aged 18 to 35 in good health and CMV-seronegative.

The V gene is TRBV5-1, the J gene TRBJ2-5; a weak D match, TRBD1 (6 bases). V was shortened by 0 bases and J by 5 bases, with 11 bases between the two germline ends. The CDR3 length is 14 residues. Germline values: CDR1 SGHRS, CDR2 YFSETQ. The CDR3 loop reads CASSLGQGSETQYF. CDR3 DNA sequence: TGCGCCAGCAGCTTGGGGCAGGGGAGTGAGACCCAGTACTTC.

The chain joins TRBV7-3 to TRBJ2-1; 7 bases match TRBD1. V was clipped by 1 base and J by 2 bases; unmatched bases: 8. Germline V CDR1 and CDR2: SGHTA, FQGTGA. This CDR3 spans 17 amino acids. CDR3 nucleotides: TGTGCCAGCAGCTTAAGTAGGCAACAGGGGACCTACAATGAGCAGTTCTTC. It yields the protein CASSLSRQQGTYNEQFF. Looking up the rest from reference TRBV7-3 and TRBJ2-1 gives the full variable domain: GAGVSQTPSNKVTEKGKYVELRCDPISGHTALYWYRQSLGQGPEFLIYFQGTGAADDSGLPNDRFFAVRPEGSVSTLKIQRTERGDSAVYLCASSLSRQQGTYNEQFFGPGTRLTVL.

The CDR3 DNA sequence: TGTGCCAGCATGACAGGGGGCAATCAGCCCCAGCATTTT. It encodes CASMTGGNQPQHF. The gene calls are TRBV2 and TRBJ1-5; 8 nucleotides agree with TRBD1. The germline CDR1 and CDR2 sequences are SNHLY and FYNNEI. The CDR3 is 13 amino acids. J lost 2 bases, V lost 7 bases, and 1 base had no gene match.

The genes are TRBV4-1 and TRBJ2-1; D gene unclear. The germline gives CDR1 MGHRA, CDR2 YSYEKL. CDR3 length equals 15 residues. Trimming removed 1 base at V and 4 bases at J, with 11 bases between. CDR3 DNA: TGCGCCAGCAGCCAAGGGGTCCAGGATTACAATGAGCAGTTCTTC. This codes for CASSQGVQDYNEQFF.

Only one count was recorded for this clone. The chain joins TRBV14 to TRBJ2-7, with a tentative D call TRBD1 (5 bases). CDR1 and CDR2 from the germline V gene are SGHDN and FVKESK. CDR3 length: 15 amino acids. V lost 2 bases to trimming and J lost 1 base, with 12 bases between them. DNA of the CDR3: TGTGCCAGCAGCCAAAGGGCAGGGATATCCTACGAGCAGTACTTC. Protein: CASSQRAGISYEQYF. Filled out from reference TRBV14 and TRBJ2-7, the complete variable domain reads EAGVTQFPSHSVIEKGQTVTLRCDPISGHDNLYWYRRVMGKEIKFLLHFVKESKQDESGMPNNRFLAERTGGTYSTLKVQPAELEDSGVYFCASSQRAGISYEQYFGPGTRLTVT.

V and J are TRBV13 and TRBJ2-1; D is possibly TRBD1 (6 bases). Germline loops: CDR1 PRHDT, CDR2 FYEKMQ (reference sequence). V shed 2 bases and J shed 8 bases, with 16 bases lying between them. The CDR3 has 15 residues. In DNA, the CDR3 is TGTGCCAGCAGCTTAAGGCAGGGGATTAGGGATGAGCAGTTCTTC. As protein: CASSLRQGIRDEQFF.

The count of this clone is one. J is TRBJ2-7 and V is TRBV5-1; TRBD2 matches 16 bases. V was pared by 3 bases and J by 1 base, with 4 bases of the junction left unmatched. This CDR3 is built from 17 residues. CDR1 is SGHRS and CDR2 is YFSETQ in the germline V gene. The CDR3 reads CASSWGLAGGLSYEQYF. CDR3 coding DNA: TGCGCCAGCAGCTGGGGACTAGCGGGGGGGCTGTCCTACGAGCAGTACTTC.

The chain is built from TRBV19 and TRBJ2-3; a possible D gene is TRBD1 (6 bases). V was clipped by 9 bases and J by 3 bases, with 16 bases between them. The germline gives CDR1 LNHDA, CDR2 SQIVND (reference sequence). This CDR3 is built from 14 residues. CDR3 in DNA: TGTGCCAGCCGAATACAGGGAAGAACAGATACGCAGTATTTT. It yields the protein CASRIQGRTDTQYF.

The chain couples TRBV5-4 to TRBJ2-7, with D possibly TRBD2 on 6 matching bases. Germline-derived CDR1 and CDR2 are SGHNT and YYREEE (reference sequence). V was pared by 2 bases and J by 0 bases, with 12 bases between. This CDR3 contains 15 residues. In DNA form, the CDR3 reads TGTGCCAGCAGCTTTGGGGGGAGCCTCTCCTACGAGCAGTACTTC. As protein: CASSFGGSLSYEQYF. Supplemented by reference TRBV5-4 and TRBJ2-7, the full variable domain reads ETGVTQSPTHLIKTRGQQVTLRCSSQSGHNTVSWYQQALGQGPQFIFQYYREEENGRGNFPPRFSGLQFPNYSSELNVNALELDDSALYLCASSFGGSLSYEQYFGPGTRLTVT.

The gene calls are TRBV5-1 and TRBJ1-5; D remains unclear. Germline V gene lookup returns CDR1 SGHRS and CDR2 YFSETQ. CDR3 length equals 13 residues. V shed 4 bases and J shed 3 bases, with 8 bases lying between them. The DNA of the CDR3 is TGCGCCAGCAGCCCGGACCTCAATCAGCCCCAGCATTTT. Protein sequence: CASSPDLNQPQHF. The full variable domain, rest sourced from reference TRBV5-1 and TRBJ1-5, is KAGVTQTPRYLIKTRGQQVTLSCSPISGHRSVSWYQQTPGQGLQFLFEYFSETQRNKGNFPGRFSGRQFSNSRSEMNVSTLELGDSALYLCASSPDLNQPQHFGDGTRLSIL.

This clone was counted between two and nine times. The chain recombines TRBV11-2 with TRBJ2-5; 8 bases agree with TRBD1. Trimming at V came to 5 bases and at J to 7 bases, leaving 15 bases not matched to a gene. This CDR3 comprises 16 residues. The germline gives CDR1 SGHAT, CDR2 FQNNGV. This chain's CDR3 is CASSRNIQGAGGTQYF. CDR3 coding DNA: TGTGCCAGCAGCCGAAACATCCAGGGGGCGGGTGGGACCCAGTACTTC.

This clone has only one observation. V usage is TRBV19 and J usage is TRBJ2-7; 11 bases match TRBD2. The length of the CDR3 is 13 residues. J gave up 4 bases and V 8 bases, and 4 bases lay outside the gene matches. Germline lookup yields CDR1 LNHDA and CDR2 SQIVND (reference sequence). The CDR3 protein is CASDSGRGYEQYF. The CDR3 region has the DNA TGTGCCAGTGATAGCGGGAGGGGTTACGAGCAGTACTTC.

The chain recombines TRBV7-9 with TRBJ2-1; a weak D match, TRBD2 (5 bases). The length of the CDR3 is 13 residues. Germline V gene lookup returns CDR1 SEHNR and CDR2 FQNEAQ (reference sequence). V lost 5 bases and J 4 bases, leaving 9 bases between the germline ends. The CDR3: CASSGLPYNEQFF. In DNA, the CDR3 is TGTGCCAGCAGCGGACTCCCTTACAATGAGCAGTTCTTC.

The chain carries TRBV5-5 and TRBJ1-2; unclear D gene. This CDR3 is 15 amino acids long. From germline, CDR1 is SGHKS and CDR2 YYEKEE (reference sequence). V was trimmed by 0 bases and J by 1 base, leaving 10 bases between them. This CDR3 reads CASSLEWEGNYGYTF. CDR3 bases: TGTGCCAGCAGCTTGGAATGGGAGGGTAACTATGGCTACACCTTC.

The rearrangement joins TRBV27 to TRBJ2-7; possible D gene TRBD1, 5 bases. The CDR3 totals 15 residues. V shed 1 base and J shed 6 bases, with 16 bases lying between them. The germline gives CDR1 MNHEY, CDR2 SMNVEV (reference sequence). The CDR3 DNA sequence: TGTGCCAGCAGTTTATTGAAGTCAGGGAATCGCGAGCAGTACTTC. It yields the protein CASSLLKSGNREQYF.

V is TRBV6-1 and J is TRBJ1-3; D gene unclear. Per germline, CDR1 MNHNS and CDR2 SASEGT. Trimming removed 7 bases from V and 0 bases from J, with 10 bases in between. The CDR3 contains 14 residues. CDR3 nucleotides: TGTGCCAGCACCCCGACGTTCTCTGGAAACACCATATATTTT. Its protein is CASTPTFSGNTIYF.

V is TRBV4-1 and J is TRBJ1-4, with D maybe TRBD1 (5 bases). The CDR3 length is 20 residues. Germline V gene data show CDR1 as MGHRA and CDR2 as YSYEKL. V lost 0 bases and J lost 2, with 22 bases in between. Here the CDR3 DNA reads TGCGCCAGCAGCCAAGATTACGGGGCTCGAGCCCTGGTCACTAATGAAAAACTGTTTTTT. Protein: CASSQDYGARALVTNEKLFF.